The 19 T cell receptor beta chains given below trace back to one sample, sequenced in a study of technical replicates of blood from several donors. Profiled with immunoSEQ multiplex PCR; TCRdb holds only in-frame clones, not every one. The repertoire holds about 56,000 clones, 90% to 95% seen once, with approximately 3.4% in the top ten. The sample was PBMCs. The origin of the receptors is a human donor in good health. Some clones in this sample may be carry-over from other donors' samples.

The chain couples TRBV7-3 to TRBJ2-1; 7 nucleotides align to TRBD1. Trimming at V came to 5 bases and at J to 10 bases, leaving 8 bases not matched to a gene. This CDR3 has 13 residues. The germline V gene has CDR1 SGHTA and CDR2 FQGTGA. CDR3 loop: CASSVGGRSEQFF. DNA for the CDR3: TGTGCCAGCAGCGTAGGGGGCCGGAGCGAGCAGTTCTTC.

J is TRBJ2-1 and V is TRBV27, with 8 bases lining up with TRBD2. This CDR3 comprises 13 residues. Germline CDR1 is MNHEY and CDR2 is SMNVEV (reference sequence). The J segment lost 13 bases and the V segment lost 7 bases, leaving 12 bases of the junction unmatched. CDR3 protein: CASMRLAGEFQFF. CDR3 in DNA: TGTGCCAGCATGCGGCTAGCGGGCGAGTTTCAGTTCTTC.

The rearrangement links TRBV4-2 to TRBJ2-7; TRBD2 might be the D (5 bases). The CDR3 is made up of 15 amino acids. CDR1 LGHNA and CDR2 YNFKEQ come from the germline V gene. With 1 base removed from V and 1 base from J, the gap between germline ends came to 11 bases. The CDR3 is CASSQVSGRSYEQYF. CDR3 coding DNA: TGTGCCAGCAGCCAAGTCAGCGGCAGGTCCTACGAGCAGTACTTC.

The chain recombines TRBV18 with TRBJ2-7; 9 nucleotides match TRBD1. The V and J ends lost 2 bases and 3 bases, in that order; junction bases with no gene match: 5. Per germline, CDR1 KGHSH and CDR2 LQKENI. CDR3 length: 15 amino acids. DNA of the CDR3: TGTGCCAGCTCACCAGAGGGGACAGGGAACTACGAGCAGTACTTC. Residues: CASSPEGTGNYEQYF.

V is TRBV30 and J is TRBJ1-2; D is uncertain. With 0 bases removed from V and 4 bases from J, the gap between germline ends came to 15 bases. Germline-derived CDR1 and CDR2 are GTSNPN and SVGIG (reference sequence). The length of the CDR3 is 15 residues. CDR3 in DNA: TGTGCCTGGAGTGTCGGAGAGGCATACTCCTATGGCTACACCTTC. Amino acid sequence: CAWSVGEAYSYGYTF.

The chain combines TRBV6-6 with TRBJ2-1; 10 bases map to TRBD2. CDR3 length equals 14 residues. Germline V gene lookup returns CDR1 MNHNY and CDR2 SVGAGI (reference sequence). After removal of 2 bases from V and 5 bases from J, the junction contained 0 bases not matched to a gene. The CDR3 is CASSYLAGDNEQFF. DNA for the CDR3: TGTGCCAGCAGTTACCTAGCGGGGGACAATGAGCAGTTCTTC.

This clone was seen once. The chain combines TRBV11-2 with TRBJ2-1, with 11 bases that match TRBD2. The CDR3 has 15 amino acids. Germline CDR1 reads SGHAT; CDR2 reads FQNNGV. J was trimmed by 3 bases and V by 6 bases; bases with no gene match: 4. The DNA of the CDR3 is TGTGCCAGCAGTTTTACTAGCGGGGGCTACAATGAGCAGTTCTTC. It specifies CASSFTSGGYNEQFF.

CDR3 sequence: CASSYSEGGVTEAFF. As DNA, the CDR3 is TGTGCCAGCAGTTACTCGGAGGGGGGGGTCACTGAAGCTTTCTTT. The V and J genes are TRBV6-5 and TRBJ1-1; TRBD1 might be the D (6 bases). This CDR3 has 15 residues. Per the germline V gene, CDR1 is MNHEY and CDR2 is SVGAGI. Deletions cut 0 bases from V and 4 bases from J, with 12 bases between.

The chain links TRBV7-2 to TRBJ2-6; D ambiguous. V gave up 2 bases and J gave up 0 bases, with 2 bases separating them. This CDR3 has 14 amino acids. Germline CDR1 is SGHTA and CDR2 is FQGNSA. The chain's CDR3 is CASSLYSGANVLTF. The CDR3 DNA is TGTGCCAGCAGCTTATACTCTGGGGCCAACGTCCTGACTTTC.

The chain employs TRBV11-3 and TRBJ2-2; D is perhaps TRBD2 (6 bases). The V end was cut by 4 bases, the J end by 8 bases, with 23 bases between. Looked up from germline, CDR1 is SGHNT and CDR2 is YENEEA. This CDR3 is 17 amino acids long. The CDR3 DNA follows: TGTGCCAGCAGCTCCGAGCTTGGGGGAGGTCCAAGAGGGGAGCTGTTTTTT. Translated, it gives CASSSELGGGPRGELFF.

The chain couples TRBV6-5 to TRBJ1-6, with 7 positions matching TRBD1. The CDR3 covers 14 residues. From germline, CDR1 is MNHEY and CDR2 SVGAGI. The V gene end was trimmed by 5 bases and the J gene end by 7 bases; junction bases not matched to a gene: 5. CDR3 in amino acids: CASSPQGENSPLHF. The CDR3 DNA reads as TGTGCCAGCAGTCCCCAGGGGGAAAATTCACCCCTCCACTTT.

V usage is TRBV4-3 and J usage is TRBJ2-7; 8 bases are shared with TRBD1. CDR1 is LGHNA and CDR2 is YSLEER in the germline V gene. With 5 bases clipped from V and 2 bases from J, the junction kept 11 bases outside the gene matches. The CDR3 extends over 16 amino acids. The CDR3 spells CASSIDRGPPTYEQYF. In DNA, the CDR3 is TGCGCCAGCAGCATAGACAGGGGCCCGCCAACCTACGAGCAGTACTTC.

The chain has TRBV5-5 and TRBJ1-2, with TRBD1 matching over 9 bases. This CDR3 is built from 16 residues. From germline, CDR1 is SGHKS and CDR2 YYEKEE (reference sequence). The ends lost 1 base at V and 2 bases at J; junction bases unmatched: 6. CDR3: CASSLWDRAINYGYTF. As DNA, the CDR3 is TGTGCCAGCAGCTTGTGGGACAGGGCCATAAACTATGGCTACACCTTC.

This chain links TRBV29-1 with TRBJ2-4; D call uncertain. The CDR3 contains 11 residues. The V end was cut by 3 bases, the J end by 9 bases, with 9 bases between. Germline loops: CDR1 SQVTM, CDR2 ANQGSEA. The CDR3 DNA reads as TGCAGCGTTGAGTTTCAGGTCATTCAGTACTTC. Residues: CSVEFQVIQYF. Full variable domain (missing parts from reference TRBV29-1 and TRBJ2-4): SAVISQKPSRDICQRGTSLTIQCQVDSQVTMMFWYRQQPGQSLTLIATANQGSEATYESGFVIDKFPISRPNLTFSTLTVSNMSPEDSSIYLCSVEFQVIQYFGAGTRLSVL.

The chain links TRBV19 to TRBJ1-1; D perhaps matches TRBD1 (6 bases). Germline V gene lookup returns CDR1 LNHDA and CDR2 SQIVND (reference sequence). The CDR3 totals 11 residues. V shed 7 bases and J shed 8 bases, with 11 bases lying between them. CDR3 residues: CASKLDREAFF. The CDR3 DNA reads TGTGCCAGTAAACTCGACAGGGAAGCTTTCTTT. Using reference TRBV19 and TRBJ1-1 for the parts outside the CDR3, the full variable domain is DGGITQSPKYLFRKEGQNVTLSCEQNLNHDAMYWYRQDPGQGLRLIYYSQIVNDFQKGDIAEGYSVSREKKESFPLTVTSAQKNPTAFYLCASKLDREAFFGQGTRLTVV.

The V call is TRBV18, the J call TRBJ2-7; D is ambiguous. V was cut by 3 bases and J by 2 bases, with 8 bases left in between. The CDR3 contains 13 residues. CDR1 KGHSH and CDR2 LQKENI come from the germline V gene. The CDR3 is CASSPELAYEQYF. As DNA, the CDR3 is TGTGCCAGCTCACCCGAGTTAGCCTACGAGCAGTACTTC.

Written as DNA, the CDR3 is TGTGCCAGCAGCCCTCGGGGGTCCGGCGGGGAGACCCAGTACTTC. Translating gives CASSPRGSGGETQYF. The chain links TRBV7-3 to TRBJ2-5, with a possible D match to TRBD2 (6 bases). This CDR3 comprises 15 residues. Germline lookup yields CDR1 SGHTA and CDR2 FQGTGA. With 5 bases removed from V and 5 bases from J, the gap between germline ends came to 18 bases.

This chain joins TRBV15 and TRBJ1-2; 7 nucleotides match TRBD1. CDR1 LNHNV and CDR2 YYDKDF come from the germline V gene (reference sequence). The length of the CDR3 is 15 residues. V lost 1 base, J lost 6 bases, and 8 bases stayed unmatched. CDR3 loop: CATSRGWGDSNGYTF. Written as DNA, the CDR3 is TGTGCCACCAGCAGAGGATGGGGGGACAGCAATGGCTACACCTTC.

Worth noting for this clone: The same CDR3 also results from other DNA sequences found in this sample. In nucleotides, the CDR3 is TGCGCCAGCAGCCTGTCGGACACTGAAGCTTTCTTT. Residues: CASSLSDTEAFF. The chain is built from TRBV5-1 and TRBJ1-1; D call uncertain. V lost 4 bases, J lost 3 bases, and 7 bases lay in between. The CDR3 loop spans 12 amino acids. The germline CDR1 and CDR2 sequences are SGHRS and YFSETQ.